A single sample gave rise to the 7 T cell receptor beta chains below, sequenced in a study of PD-1 blockade in mismatch repair-deficient tumors. Only in-frame clones appear in the TCRdb table, and some are missing; sequencing was by immunoSEQ multiplex PCR. The data contain some 19,000 clones, roughly 87% of them singletons. The material was PBMCs, obtained 52 weeks after starting pembrolizumab. The source is an adult with mismatch repair-deficient cancer.

The gene calls are TRBV28 and TRBJ2-5, with TRBD2 identical over 7 bases. Per germline, CDR1 MDHEN and CDR2 SYDVKM. The V and J ends lost 5 bases and 6 bases, in that order; junction bases with no gene match: 9. The CDR3 has 14 amino acids. DNA of the CDR3: TGTGCCAGCAGTCGGCGCCTGGGGGGGAAGACCCAGTACTTC. Translation: CASSRRLGGKTQYF.

V gene TRBV19 combines with J gene TRBJ1-5; TRBD1 might be the D (5 bases). V lost 6 bases and J lost 4, with 10 bases in between. This CDR3 is built from 13 residues. Per the germline V gene, CDR1 is LNHDA and CDR2 is SQIVND (reference sequence). Here the CDR3 DNA reads TGTGCCAGTAGGCCCCAGGGTAATCAGCCCCAGCATTTT. This gives the protein CASRPQGNQPQHF.

The CDR3, as DNA: TGTGCCAGCTCACCACTGGACACCTACACCGGGGAGCTGTTTTTT. Translating gives CASSPLDTYTGELFF. The chain uses TRBV18 and TRBJ2-2; tentative D call: TRBD1 (5 bases). This CDR3 is built from 15 residues. Per the germline V gene, CDR1 is KGHSH and CDR2 is LQKENI. Trimming cost V 1 base and J 3 bases, with 9 bases left between them.

The rearrangement links TRBV28 to TRBJ1-2; 8 bases align to TRBD1. V trimming: 6 bases; J trimming: 3 bases; junction bases outside the gene matches: 9. CDR1 and CDR2 (germline): MDHEN, SYDVKM. The length of the CDR3 is 15 residues. The CDR3 sequence is CASSIQGGFDYGYTF. The CDR3 DNA reads as TGTGCCAGCAGCATACAGGGGGGCTTTGACTATGGCTACACCTTC.

This sequence joins TRBV11-2 and TRBJ1-2, with TRBD1 matching 9 bases. This CDR3 is 16 amino acids long. With 1 base clipped from V and 8 bases from J, the junction kept 11 bases outside the gene matches. Germline CDR1 SGHAT, CDR2 FQNNGV. The CDR3 protein is CASSLVTGQGKRGYTF. The CDR3 DNA reads TGTGCCAGCAGCTTAGTTACTGGACAGGGGAAACGCGGCTACACCTTC.

This CDR3 reads CASSISMGTGNTEAFF. Written as DNA, the CDR3 is TGTGCCAGTAGTATTTCCATGGGGACAGGGAACACTGAAGCTTTCTTT. The chain couples TRBV19 to TRBJ1-1, with 8 positions matching TRBD1. The length of the CDR3 is 16 residues. V gave up 3 bases and J gave up 1 base; unmatched junction bases: 7. CDR1 and CDR2 (germline): LNHDA, SQIVND (reference sequence).

A few counts support this clone. The genes are TRBV28 and TRBJ2-7; 9 positions agree with TRBD1. The CDR3 has 13 amino acids. Germline trimming cut 5 bases from V and 5 bases from J; bases unmatched to any gene: 4. Germline lookup yields CDR1 MDHEN and CDR2 SYDVKM. This chain's CDR3 is CASSADRGNEQYF. The DNA of the CDR3 is TGTGCCAGCAGTGCGGACAGGGGCAACGAGCAGTACTTC.